These 12 T cell receptor beta chains were all obtained from the same sample, sequenced in a study of OX40 agonist ivuxolimab in advanced cancers. Clones were read by immunoSEQ multiplex PCR, and TCRdb kept only the in-frame ones, dropping some. The sample records approximately 82,000 clones, 85% to 90% being singletons. The sample consisted of CD4+ or CD8+ T cells sorted from blood, taken in a trial of the OX40 agonist ivuxolimab. All receptors derive from an adult with an advanced solid tumor such as melanoma, head and neck, liver or kidney cancer.

V is TRBV19 and J is TRBJ1-3; D perhaps matches TRBD1 (5 bases). This CDR3 is 17 amino acids long. Per the germline V gene, CDR1 is LNHDA and CDR2 is SQIVND (reference sequence). Trimming removed 5 bases from V and 1 base from J, with 18 bases in between. CDR3 region: CASSSPSGLRSGNTIYF. As DNA, the CDR3 is TGTGCCAGTAGTTCCCCCTCGGGACTCCGTTCTGGAAACACCATATATTTT. Full variable domain (missing parts from reference TRBV19 and TRBJ1-3): DGGITQSPKYLFRKEGQNVTLSCEQNLNHDAMYWYRQDPGQGLRLIYYSQIVNDFQKGDIAEGYSVSREKKESFPLTVTSAQKNPTAFYLCASSSPSGLRSGNTIYFGEGSWLTVV.

This chain links TRBV4-3 with TRBJ2-2; a weak D match, TRBD2 (5 bases). V lost 2 bases and J 1 base, leaving 14 bases between the germline ends. This CDR3 has 17 amino acids. Germline-derived CDR1 and CDR2 are LGHNA and YSLEER. The CDR3 spells CASSQTGRTQNTGELFF. CDR3 nucleotides: TGCGCCAGCAGCCAAACCGGTAGGACTCAGAACACCGGGGAGCTGTTTTTT.

CDR3 amino acids: CASSQDGYGFPPFSPLHF. The CDR3 nucleotides are TGTGCCAGCAGCCAAGATGGATACGGGTTCCCCCCCTTTTCACCCCTCCACTTT. The chain couples TRBV4-2 to TRBJ1-6; unclear D gene. This CDR3 spans 18 amino acids. Per germline, CDR1 LGHNA and CDR2 YNFKEQ. V lost 0 bases and J lost 9, with 21 bases in between.

This sequence joins TRBV4-2 and TRBJ1-6; D not certain. The CDR3 is made up of 15 amino acids. The ends were cut back, 3 bases at V and 5 bases at J, with 11 bases in the middle. Germline V gene lookup returns CDR1 LGHNA and CDR2 YNFKEQ. The CDR3 loop reads CASSHTPRDNSPLHF. CDR3 nucleotide sequence: TGTGCCAGCAGCCATACACCGAGGGATAATTCACCCCTCCACTTT.

Note on this clone: In the same sample, other DNA sequences code for this CDR3. This sequence joins TRBV9 and TRBJ2-7, with a possible D match to TRBD2 (5 bases). The CDR3 extends over 14 amino acids. The germline V and J ends were trimmed by 0 bases and 1 base, with 8 bases remaining between them. Germline CDR1 reads SGDLS; CDR2 reads YYNGEE. CDR3 residues: CASSVASGSYEQYF. CDR3 DNA: TGTGCCAGCAGCGTAGCGAGCGGATCCTACGAGCAGTACTTC. The variable domain in full, with the rest retrieved from reference TRBV9 and TRBJ2-7, is DSGVTQTPKHLITATGQRVTLRCSPRSGDLSVYWYQQSLDQGLQFLIQYYNGEERAKGNILERFSAQQFPDLHSELNLSSLELGDSALYFCASSVASGSYEQYFGPGTRLTVT.

This clone has just one count. The chain uses TRBV5-5 and TRBJ2-2, with no clear D. V was pared by 4 bases and J by 4 bases, with 17 bases between. This CDR3 region has 16 residues. The germline V gene has CDR1 SGHKS and CDR2 YYEKEE (reference sequence). Written as DNA, the CDR3 is TGTGCCAGCAGCCGAACCGACGTTGCCCCCACCGGGGAGCTGTTTTTT. It is translated as CASSRTDVAPTGELFF.

The chain recombines TRBV6-1 with TRBJ2-1, with 14 bases identical to TRBD2. V was clipped by 1 base and J by 7 bases; unmatched bases: 9. CDR1 is MNHNS and CDR2 is SASEGT in the germline V gene. The CDR3 runs to 18 residues. CDR3 in amino acids: CASSEETSGRAGRNEQFF. The CDR3, as DNA: TGTGCCAGCAGTGAAGAGACTAGCGGGAGGGCCGGGAGGAATGAGCAGTTCTTC.

The chain is built from TRBV7-8 and TRBJ2-1; D might be TRBD2 (6 bases). CDR1 SGHVS and CDR2 FQNEAQ come from the germline V gene. CDR3 length: 15 residues. Trimming cost V 0 bases and J 9 bases, with 15 bases left between them. The CDR3 DNA follows: TGTGCCAGCAGCTTAGCGGGGCGAGGAGGGGCTGAGCAGTTCTTC. Its protein is CASSLAGRGGAEQFF.

The chain carries TRBV27 and TRBJ1-2; tentative D call: TRBD1 (6 bases). Germline lookup yields CDR1 MNHEY and CDR2 SMNVEV (reference sequence). V was trimmed by 2 bases and J by 8 bases, leaving 24 bases between them. The CDR3 consists of 17 residues. The CDR3 DNA sequence: TGTGCCAGCAGTTTAAGAGGTGGACAGCCCATCGGGATGGGCTACACCTTC. Encoded protein: CASSLRGGQPIGMGYTF.

The gene calls are TRBV18 and TRBJ1-1; 7 nucleotides match TRBD1. V shed 3 bases and J 5 bases; nucleotides not matched to a gene: 6. Per the germline V gene, CDR1 is KGHSH and CDR2 is LQKENI. This CDR3 is built from 14 residues. The CDR3 loop is CASSPGAGGTEAFF. CDR3 nucleotides: TGTGCCAGCTCACCGGGGGCAGGGGGAACTGAAGCTTTCTTT.

Of note for this clone: At one boundary the junction diverges from the germline segment, which might be a read error. This chain links TRBV10-3 with TRBJ1-4, with 7 bases fitting TRBD1. This CDR3 has 12 amino acids. Germline values: CDR1 ENHRY, CDR2 SYGVKD. This CDR3 reads CAISAGGQDRVF. CDR3 sequence (DNA): TGTGCCATCAGTGCCGGTGGACAGGATAGGGTCTTT.

This chain links TRBV7-8 with TRBJ1-2, with TRBD1 matching over 7 bases. Germline loops: CDR1 SGHVS, CDR2 FQNEAQ. V gave up 5 bases and J gave up 3 bases; unmatched junction bases: 12. This CDR3 is built from 16 residues. CDR3 bases: TGTGCCAGCAGCCCGGACGGGACAGTCGTTGACTATGGCTACACCTTC. The encoded protein is CASSPDGTVVDYGYTF. Using reference TRBV7-8 and TRBJ1-2 for the parts outside the CDR3, the full variable domain is GAGVSQSPRYKVAKRGQDVALRCDPISGHVSLFWYQQALGQGPEFLTYFQNEAQLDKSGLPSDRFFAERPEGSVSTLKIQRTQQEDSAVYLCASSPDGTVVDYGYTFGSGTRLTVV.